This note documents a single T cell receptor (beta chain) sequence. The source of the sample is a study of patients and donors after allogeneic stem cell transplantation. TCRdb analysed the RT-PCR reads with MiXCR anew, one entry per CDR3 protein. The table records about 410,000 distinct CDR3 sequences, about a sixth of them present only once. The CDR3 contains 14 residues. Trimming removed 6 bases from V and 2 bases from J; junction bases left unmatched: 7. The specimen was blood, either unsorted or a sorted T cell fraction (not recorded which). The receptor was isolated from a human donor who was either an allogeneic HSCT recipient or a stem cell or donor lymphocyte infusion donor (not recorded which). It is not recorded whose cells these are; they may come from a transplant donor. V gene TRBV12-3 or TRBV12-4 combines with J gene TRBJ2-7, with 7 positions matching TRBD2. The CDR3 sequence is CASRVGRATYEQYF. Here the CDR3 DNA reads TGTGCCAGCAGGGTAGGGAGGGCTACCTACGAGCAGTACTTC.